The 32 T cell receptor beta chains in this list originate from one sample, sequenced in a study of T-cell memory formation after mild COVID-19. From the 5' RACE reads, TCRdb called clonotypes with MiXCR, one entry per CDR3 protein. The data contain 550,000 to 700,000 distinct CDR3 sequences, over 15% of them singletons. Sequenced input: PBMCs or a T cell subset sorted from them (not recorded which). Receptors were obtained from an adult woman who had mild COVID-19 (a few samples of this study predate the infection). Cell type and time point are not known.

The chain joins TRBV7-9 to TRBJ1-2, with D uncertain. CDR3 length: 18 residues. The germline V and J ends were trimmed by 5 bases and 12 bases, with 34 bases remaining between them. Germline V gene lookup returns CDR1 SEHNR and CDR2 FQNEAQ (reference sequence). The CDR3 bases are TGTGCCAGCAGCCCAGTGGCAACTCAAGAGGATTTCTATGGCTACAACACCTTC. It translates to CASSPVATQEDFYGYNTF.

The V gene is TRBV11-2, the J gene TRBJ2-5, with D maybe TRBD2 (6 bases). Germline CDR1 SGHAT, CDR2 FQNNGV. V lost 5 bases and J 2 bases, leaving 12 bases between the germline ends. CDR3 size: 14 residues. The CDR3 region is CASSQRGLQETQYF. The CDR3 bases are TGTGCCAGCAGCCAGAGGGGACTGCAAGAGACCCAGTACTTC.

This clonotype was recorded a few times. The CDR3 is CSARDLHTGRAFF. CDR3 DNA: TGCAGTGCTAGAGATCTGCATACAGGCAGGGCTTTCTTT. The chain has TRBV20-1 and TRBJ1-1; possibly TRBD1 for D (5 bases). Germline V gene lookup returns CDR1 DFQATT and CDR2 SNEGSKA (reference sequence). The CDR3 totals 13 residues. Trimming removed 0 bases from V and 11 bases from J, with 16 bases in between.

The genes are TRBV15 and TRBJ1-6, with 8 bases lining up with TRBD1. Germline V lookup: CDR1 LNHNV, CDR2 YYDKDF (reference sequence). J was trimmed by 13 bases and V by 1 base; bases with no gene match: 6. The CDR3 is 14 amino acids. CDR3 region: CATSRVGTGGPLHF. CDR3 coding DNA: TGTGCCACCAGCAGAGTTGGCACAGGGGGGCCCCTCCACTTT.

Only a few counts were recorded for this clonotype. The chain's CDR3 is CASSEGRRGGQPQHF. The CDR3 DNA is TGTGCCAGCAGTGAAGGGAGAAGGGGGGGTCAGCCCCAGCATTTT. The chain couples TRBV2 to TRBJ1-5, with a tentative D call TRBD1 (6 bases). The CDR3 is 15 residues long. V dropped 1 base and J dropped 6 bases, with 13 bases sitting between them. Germline V gene lookup returns CDR1 SNHLY and CDR2 FYNNEI.

The table lists this clonotype with many counts. The gene calls are TRBV7-2 and TRBJ2-3, with TRBD1 identical over 9 bases. Germline V gene sequence: CDR1 SGHTA, CDR2 FQGNSA. The ends lost 4 bases at V and 1 base at J; junction bases unmatched: 3. CDR3 size: 15 residues. CDR3 loop: CASSSGTGRTDTQYF. The CDR3 bases are TGTGCCAGCAGCTCCGGGACAGGGCGCACAGATACGCAGTATTTT.

The chain uses TRBV7-9 and TRBJ1-1; D possibly corresponds to TRBD1 (6 bases). The length of the CDR3 is 16 residues. The germline V gene encodes CDR1 SEHNR and CDR2 FQNEAQ (reference sequence). V lost 5 bases, J lost 1 base, and 17 bases lay in between. The CDR3 protein is CASSKPRQVKNTEAFF. As DNA, the CDR3 is TGTGCCAGCAGCAAGCCCCGACAGGTAAAGAACACTGAAGCTTTCTTT.

The V call is TRBV6-6, the J call TRBJ2-6, with D unresolved. V was shortened by 5 bases and J by 4 bases, with 15 bases between the two germline ends. The CDR3 runs 16 residues. CDR1 is MNHNY, CDR2 SVGAGI, per germline (reference sequence). The DNA for the CDR3 is TGTGCCAGCAGTCCCTGGATCATGAACGGGGCCAACGTCCTGACTTTC. It yields the protein CASSPWIMNGANVLTF.

This clonotype was detected only a few times. The chain carries TRBV29-1 and TRBJ2-2; TRBD1 agrees at 10 bases. Germline V lookup: CDR1 SQVTM, CDR2 ANQGSEA. V trimming: 6 bases; J trimming: 5 bases; junction bases outside the gene matches: 3. This CDR3 region has 13 residues. CDR3 coding DNA: TGCAGCGTAGCGGGACAGGGGACCGGGGAGCTGTTTTTT. Translating it yields CSVAGQGTGELFF.

This clonotype was found many times. V usage is TRBV5-1 and J usage is TRBJ2-6; TRBD2 is a possible D gene (6 bases). V was clipped by 4 bases and J by 0 bases, with 8 bases between them. Germline CDR1 reads SGHRS; CDR2 reads YFSETQ. The CDR3 totals 15 residues. In DNA form, the CDR3 reads TGCGCCAGCAGCGGAGGGCGCTCTGGGGCCAACGTCCTGACTTTC. Residues: CASSGGRSGANVLTF. The variable domain in full, with the rest retrieved from reference TRBV5-1 and TRBJ2-6, is KAGVTQTPRYLIKTRGQQVTLSCSPISGHRSVSWYQQTPGQGLQFLFEYFSETQRNKGNFPGRFSGRQFSNSRSEMNVSTLELGDSALYLCASSGGRSGANVLTFGAGSRLTVL.

This clonotype came up many times. The rearrangement joins TRBV12-3 or TRBV12-4 to TRBJ2-2; unclear D gene. There are 15 residues in the CDR3. V shed 5 bases and J shed 4 bases, with 14 bases lying between them. Here the CDR3 reads CASSHPEVGTGELFF. The DNA for the CDR3 is TGTGCCAGCAGTCACCCCGAAGTCGGCACCGGGGAGCTGTTTTTT.

This clonotype was observed at least ten times. This chain links TRBV4-2 with TRBJ2-1; 11 bases are shared with TRBD2. Germline V gene sequence: CDR1 LGHNA, CDR2 YNFKEQ. The CDR3 is made up of 15 amino acids. V trimming: 6 bases; J trimming: 3 bases; junction bases outside the gene matches: 4. The CDR3 sequence is CASRPTSGDYNEQFF. CDR3 nucleotides: TGTGCCAGCAGGCCGACTAGCGGGGACTACAATGAGCAGTTCTTC.

The chain carries TRBV27 and TRBJ2-4; 8 bases agree with TRBD1. This CDR3 comprises 17 residues. Germline loops: CDR1 MNHEY, CDR2 SMNVEV (reference sequence). J lost 0 bases, V lost 6 bases, and 10 bases had no gene match. Written as DNA, the CDR3 is TGTGCCAGCAGATCGGAGACAGGGGCTTTAGCCAAAAACATTCAGTACTTC. Translating gives CASRSETGALAKNIQYF.

The rearrangement uses TRBV5-1 and TRBJ1-1; D possibly corresponds to TRBD1 (5 bases). The V and J ends lost 4 bases and 0 bases respectively, with 13 bases between them. CDR1 and CDR2 (germline): SGHRS, YFSETQ. This CDR3 has 15 amino acids. CDR3 region: CASSTGTGMNTEAFF. The CDR3 DNA is TGCGCCAGCAGCACCGGGACGGGCATGAACACTGAAGCTTTCTTT.

Ten or more counts support this clonotype. The rearrangement joins TRBV12-3 or TRBV12-4 to TRBJ2-4; D is ambiguous. The CDR3 has 11 amino acids. The V end lost 5 bases, the J end lost 4 bases, and 3 bases lay between the germline ends. CDR3 DNA: TGTGCCAGCAGTCCAAAAAACATTCAGTACTTC. It encodes CASSPKNIQYF.

The V call is TRBV7-2, the J call TRBJ2-7; TRBD2 matches 10 bases. CDR3 length equals 15 residues. Germline CDR1 and CDR2: SGHTA and FQGNSA. V shed 5 bases and J 6 bases; nucleotides not matched to a gene: 10. The CDR3 bases are TGTGCCAGCAGCACGGAGCGGGGGGGCCGTTTCGAGCAGTACTTC. Its protein product is CASSTERGGRFEQYF.

The chain couples TRBV4-2 to TRBJ2-2; 8 nucleotides agree with TRBD2. The CDR3 spans 16 residues. The V segment lost 1 base and the J segment 2 bases; nucleotides outside the gene matches: 3. CDR1 LGHNA and CDR2 YNFKEQ come from the germline V gene. CDR3 in amino acids: CASSQGGGLNTGELFF. The CDR3 bases are TGTGCCAGCAGCCAAGGCGGGGGGCTTAACACCGGGGAGCTGTTTTTT.

This clonotype was found a few times. The chain carries TRBV5-6 and TRBJ1-1; D unclear. Trimming shortened V by 0 bases and J by 4 bases, and 13 bases separated the two germline ends. The CDR3 contains 15 residues. CDR1 is SGHDT, CDR2 YYEEEE, per germline. This CDR3 is CASSLAVGGSTEAFF. The CDR3, as DNA: TGTGCCAGCAGCTTGGCGGTAGGTGGATCCACTGAAGCTTTCTTT.

This clonotype was found many times. CDR3 residues: CASSLAGPYNEQFF. The CDR3 DNA sequence: TGCGCCAGCAGCTTGGCCGGACCCTACAATGAGCAGTTCTTC. The chain couples TRBV5-1 to TRBJ2-1; D unresolved. Looked up from germline, CDR1 is SGHRS and CDR2 is YFSETQ. Trimming left V 0 bases short and J 2 bases short, with 6 bases between. This CDR3 is 14 amino acids long.

This clonotype was counted only a few times. The chain employs TRBV3-1 and TRBJ1-1; no clear D. Per the germline V gene, CDR1 is LGHDT and CDR2 is YNNKEL (reference sequence). Trimming stripped 2 bases from V and 1 base from J, with 11 bases between. The CDR3 covers 15 residues. The CDR3, as DNA: TGTGCCAGCAGCCAACTTGTGGACGAGAACACTGAAGCTTTCTTT. This sequence encodes CASSQLVDENTEAFF.

The chain combines TRBV10-3 with TRBJ2-7; TRBD2 matches at 7 bases. Losses at the gene ends were 6 bases for V and 5 bases for J; bases not matched to a gene: 13. CDR1 and CDR2 (germline): ENHRY, SYGVKD. The CDR3 totals 15 residues. This chain's CDR3 is CAISIVTGGRNEQYF. For the CDR3, the DNA is TGTGCCATCAGCATAGTTACGGGAGGACGAAACGAGCAGTACTTC.

The chain carries TRBV18 and TRBJ1-5; the D gene is possibly TRBD1 (5 bases). The germline V gene encodes CDR1 KGHSH and CDR2 LQKENI. Trimming left V 1 base short and J 3 bases short, with 10 bases between. CDR3 length equals 15 residues. The CDR3 loop is CASSPQGSNNQPQHF. CDR3 DNA sequence: TGTGCCAGCTCACCACAGGGGAGCAACAATCAGCCCCAGCATTTT.

This clonotype showed up just a few times. The chain is built from TRBV18 and TRBJ1-2, with TRBD1 as a possible D gene (5 bases). This CDR3 is 15 amino acids long. V lost 2 bases and J lost 8, with 18 bases in between. CDR1 KGHSH and CDR2 LQKENI come from the germline V gene. CDR3 amino acids: CASSPSGTRGSGYTF. The CDR3 DNA sequence: TGTGCCAGCTCACCATCCGGGACGCGTGGGAGCGGCTACACCTTC. The full variable domain, completed using reference TRBV18 and TRBJ1-2, is NAGVMQNPRHLVRRRGQEARLRCSPMKGHSHVYWYRQLPEEGLKFMVYLQKENIIDESGMPKERFSAEFPKEGPSILRIQQVVRGDSAAYFCASSPSGTRGSGYTFGSGTRLTVV.

The genes are TRBV5-1 and TRBJ1-2, with TRBD1 matching 7 bases. The germline CDR1 and CDR2 sequences are SGHRS and YFSETQ. The CDR3 has 15 residues. Trimming cost V 4 bases and J 1 base; bases outside gene matches: 7. CDR3 sequence: CASSPDRANNYGYTF. The CDR3 nucleotides read TGCGCCAGCAGCCCCGACAGGGCTAATAACTATGGCTACACCTTC.

This clonotype was detected a few times. V usage is TRBV29-1 and J usage is TRBJ2-7; 7 nucleotides agree with TRBD2. The germline gives CDR1 SQVTM, CDR2 ANQGSEA. The CDR3 is 12 residues long. With V trimmed by 2 bases and J by 2 bases, 0 bases remained unmatched. CDR3 coding DNA: TGCAGCGTTGAAACTAGCGCCTACGAGCAGTACTTC. It yields the protein CSVETSAYEQYF.

This clonotype was seen a handful of times. The chain combines TRBV7-9 with TRBJ1-1; 8 bases agree with TRBD1. Trimming cost V 6 bases and J 4 bases; bases outside gene matches: 4. This CDR3 comprises 13 residues. The V gene's germline CDR1 is SEHNR and CDR2 FQNEAQ (reference sequence). The CDR3 DNA sequence: TGTGCCAGCAGAACAGGGGGGCCCACTGAAGCTTTCTTT. Amino acid sequence: CASRTGGPTEAFF.

V is TRBV7-3 and J is TRBJ1-2, with D tentatively TRBD1 (5 bases). The CDR3 spans 13 residues. Per the germline V gene, CDR1 is SGHTA and CDR2 is FQGTGA. Trimming took 0 bases from V and 7 from J, leaving 9 bases between them. CDR3 bases: TGTGCCAGCAGCTTAACAGGGGTTACTGGCTACACCTTC. Encoded protein: CASSLTGVTGYTF.

This clonotype has at least ten counts. V usage is TRBV29-1 and J usage is TRBJ2-7; the D is unclear. Looked up from germline, CDR1 is SQVTM and CDR2 is ANQGSEA. The CDR3 sequence is 12 residues long. V lost 6 bases and J lost 4, with 13 bases in between. This chain's CDR3 is CSVAEDGYEQYF. In DNA form, the CDR3 reads TGCAGCGTCGCCGAGGACGGGTACGAGCAGTACTTC.

The genes are TRBV29-1 and TRBJ2-3, with 10 bases identical to TRBD2. J gave up 2 bases and V 4 bases, and 9 bases lay outside the gene matches. The CDR3 is 16 residues long. CDR1 SQVTM and CDR2 ANQGSEA come from the germline V gene. CDR3 in DNA: TGCAGCGTTGGCGGTAGCGGGGGGCACTCCACAGATACGCAGTATTTT. As protein: CSVGGSGGHSTDTQYF.

In this sample, this clonotype turned up a few times. The chain combines TRBV24-1 with TRBJ2-3; D might be TRBD1 (5 bases). The CDR3 runs to 16 residues. CDR1 and CDR2 (germline): KGHDR, SFDVKD. Trimming took 0 bases from V and 0 from J, leaving 9 bases between them. The CDR3 sequence is CATSDLRGFSTDTQYF. The CDR3 DNA follows: TGTGCCACCAGTGATTTGAGGGGATTTAGCACAGATACGCAGTATTTT.

The V gene is TRBV11-2, the J gene TRBJ1-1; D gene unclear. CDR1 is SGHAT, CDR2 FQNNGV, per germline. V shed 5 bases and J shed 1 base, with 17 bases lying between them. The CDR3 runs 16 residues. DNA for the CDR3: TGTGCCAGCAGCCGAAACACCAGGAGAAAGAACACTGAAGCTTTCTTT. Protein: CASSRNTRRKNTEAFF.

This clonotype was seen only a few times. The J gene is TRBJ2-7, the V gene TRBV4-2; D perhaps matches TRBD1 (5 bases). Germline V gives CDR1 LGHNA, CDR2 YNFKEQ. The CDR3 extends over 14 amino acids. V dropped 3 bases and J dropped 3 bases, with 12 bases sitting between them. Here the CDR3 reads CASSQPGASYEQYF. The CDR3, as DNA: TGTGCCAGCAGCCAGCCTGGGGCGAGCTACGAGCAGTACTTC.